A single sample gave rise to the 13 T cell receptor beta chains below, sequenced in a study of blood T cell repertoires in COVID-19. The table came from immunoSEQ multiplex PCR; TCRdb's copy has only in-frame clones and leaves some out. Among about 140,000 clones listed, about 89% were seen once. The sample comprised peripheral blood. The receptors shown here come from a man aged 45 to 65 with active COVID-19.

The rearrangement joins TRBV18 to TRBJ2-2; the match to TRBD1 covers 11 bases. Germline lookup yields CDR1 KGHSH and CDR2 LQKENI. The CDR3 length is 18 residues. With 0 bases clipped from V and 0 bases from J, the junction kept 3 bases outside the gene matches. The CDR3, as DNA: TGTGCCAGCTCACCACCGAGGGGACAGGGGGCGAACACCGGGGAGCTGTTTTTT. This translates into CASSPPRGQGANTGELFF.

The chain recombines TRBV11-3 with TRBJ2-1; 12 bases are shared with TRBD1. The V gene's germline CDR1 is SGHNT and CDR2 YENEEA. The CDR3 has 13 residues. V was pared by 5 bases and J by 15 bases, with 8 bases of the junction left unmatched. CDR3 residues: CASSLRDRGLLFF. The CDR3 nucleotides read TGTGCCAGCAGCCTCCGGGACAGGGGGCTTCTGTTCTTC.

The rearrangement joins TRBV4-3 to TRBJ1-1; tentatively, D is TRBD1 (5 bases). Trimming stripped 0 bases from V and 11 bases from J, with 13 bases between. CDR1 and CDR2 (germline): LGHNA, YSLEER. The CDR3 is made up of 13 amino acids. CDR3 region: CASSQDSNGGAFF. CDR3 DNA: TGCGCCAGCAGCCAAGATAGTAACGGGGGGGCTTTCTTT.

The sample holds a few counts of this clone. V usage is TRBV5-3 and J usage is TRBJ2-2; 10 bases align to TRBD2. TRBV5-3 is annotated as an ORF whose role is uncertain. The CDR3 sequence is 15 residues long. Trimming at V came to 4 bases and at J to 5 bases, leaving 5 bases not matched to a gene. The CDR3 is CARSEPGLATGELFF. DNA of the CDR3: TGTGCCAGAAGCGAGCCGGGACTAGCGACCGGGGAGCTGTTTTTT.

The J gene is TRBJ1-6, the V gene TRBV3-1 (or the pseudogene TRBV3-2); D unclear. Germline-derived CDR1 and CDR2 are LGHDT and YNNKEL (reference sequence). V lost 1 base and J 7 bases, leaving 5 bases between the germline ends. The CDR3 length is 13 residues. This chain's CDR3 is CASSQGQNSPLHF. The CDR3 coding sequence is TGTGCCAGCAGCCAAGGGCAGAATTCACCCCTCCACTTT.

The chain couples TRBV11-3 to TRBJ2-3; D might be TRBD2 (5 bases). The germline V gene has CDR1 SGHNT and CDR2 YENEEA. The CDR3 spans 14 residues. The germline V and J ends were trimmed by 5 bases and 1 base, with 10 bases remaining between them. DNA of the CDR3: TGTGCCAGCAGCGCCGTGAGGGGCACAGATACGCAGTATTTT. Encoded protein: CASSAVRGTDTQYF.

This clone was seen a few times. The rearrangement joins TRBV3-1 (or the pseudogene TRBV3-2) to TRBJ1-5; 8 bases align to TRBD1. CDR3 size: 15 residues. CDR1 and CDR2 (germline): LGHDT, YNNKEL (reference sequence). Trimming took 2 bases from V and 12 from J; bases not matched to a gene: 12. CDR3 loop: CASSQNRGGLGGQHF. CDR3 sequence (DNA): TGTGCCAGCAGCCAAAACAGGGGGGGCCTCGGTGGCCAGCATTTT.

This clone turned up a few times. The chain is built from TRBV19 and TRBJ2-3, with D possibly being TRBD2 (7 bases). With 5 bases removed from V and 5 bases from J, the gap between germline ends came to 17 bases. CDR3 length equals 15 residues. CDR1 LNHDA and CDR2 SQIVND come from the germline V gene (reference sequence). The CDR3, as DNA: TGTGCCAGTAGTCTTCGCGGGGGCGGTGGAGATACGCAGTATTTT. Its protein product is CASSLRGGGGDTQYF.

The V call is TRBV6-5, the J call TRBJ1-2; no definite D call. The length of the CDR3 is 10 residues. The germline V gene has CDR1 MNHEY and CDR2 SVGAGI. The V gene lost 11 bases and the J gene lost 5 bases, with 9 bases spanning the gap. CDR3 loop: CAARQYGYTF. The CDR3 bases are TGTGCCGCGAGGCAGTATGGCTACACCTTC.

V is TRBV29-1 and J is TRBJ2-7; D possibly corresponds to TRBD2 (6 bases). V was cut by 4 bases and J by 5 bases, with 18 bases left in between. The germline V gene encodes CDR1 SQVTM and CDR2 ANQGSEA. The CDR3 length is 14 residues. CDR3 sequence reads: CSVVGGTVPHEQYF. For the CDR3, the DNA is TGCAGCGTTGTCGGGGGAACAGTGCCACACGAGCAGTACTTC.

This clone was seen only once. The chain has TRBV7-8 and TRBJ1-4, with a possible D match to TRBD1 (5 bases). CDR1 and CDR2 (germline): SGHVS, FQNEAQ. The CDR3 consists of 16 residues. V was cut by 1 base and J by 4 bases, with 13 bases left in between. DNA of the CDR3: TGTGCCAGCAGCTTAGGGCCCCAGGGCATTAATGAAAAACTGTTTTTT. Its translation is CASSLGPQGINEKLFF.

This clone was seen a handful of times. The gene calls are TRBV7-9 and TRBJ2-1; tentative D call: TRBD2 (5 bases). CDR1 and CDR2 from the germline V gene are SEHNR and FQNEAQ (reference sequence). There are 8 residues in the CDR3. The chain's CDR3 is CAPGEQFF. In nucleotides, the CDR3 is TGTGCGCCGGGGGAGCAGTTCTTC.

For the CDR3, the DNA is TGTGCCAGCAGTTTAGTTGACAGACCCGTCAATCAGCCCCAGCATTTT. It translates to CASSLVDRPVNQPQHF. The V gene is TRBV28, the J gene TRBJ1-5; possibly TRBD1 for D (5 bases). The germline V gene has CDR1 MDHEN and CDR2 SYDVKM. Trimming left V 2 bases short and J 3 bases short, with 14 bases between. This CDR3 contains 16 residues.